The 14 T cell receptor beta chains given below trace back to one sample, sequenced in a study of blood T cell repertoires in COVID-19 (TCRdb year 2020). Receptors were amplified or captured by the immunoSEQ multiplex PCR assay. TCRdb mirrors the immuneACCESS table, restricted to in-frame sequences. Some clones are absent from its copies; in checked studies, under half trace to an unresolved V gene, and the reason for the others is unknown. This sample lists approximately 140,000 clones; around 84% were detected once. The ten largest make up under 2.5% of the sample. The sequenced sample consisted of peripheral blood. These receptors originate from a man between 65 and 85 years old with acute or convalescent COVID-19.

This clone was observed a single time. V is TRBV2 and J is TRBJ1-6, with D possibly matching TRBD1 (6 bases). Per germline, CDR1 SNHLY and CDR2 FYNNEI. Trimming took off 7 bases at V and 10 bases at J, with 14 bases between the two ends. This CDR3 contains 13 residues. CDR3 nucleotide sequence: TGTGCCAGCAAGAGACAGGAGGAATCACCCCTCCACTTT. Its protein product is CASKRQEESPLHF.

The rearrangement uses TRBV5-4 and TRBJ2-5; 10 bases agree with TRBD2. Germline V gene lookup returns CDR1 SGHNT and CDR2 YYREEE (reference sequence). The CDR3 consists of 16 residues. J gave up 4 bases and V 4 bases, and 10 bases lay outside the gene matches. This chain's CDR3 is CASSPPSGGPSETQYF. The DNA of the CDR3 is TGTGCCAGCAGCCCCCCTAGCGGGGGTCCCTCAGAGACCCAGTACTTC.

The genes are TRBV11-3 and TRBJ2-1; the match to TRBD2 covers 8 bases. This CDR3 has 15 residues. J gave up 5 bases and V 0 bases, and 3 bases lay outside the gene matches. From germline, CDR1 is SGHNT and CDR2 YENEEA. The CDR3 loop is CASSLDGRGHNEQFF. The DNA for the CDR3 is TGTGCCAGCAGCTTAGACGGGAGGGGTCACAATGAGCAGTTCTTC. Complete variable domain (other parts from reference TRBV11-3 and TRBJ2-1): EAGVVQSPRYKIIEKKQPVAFWCNPISGHNTLYWYLQNLGQGPELLIRYENEEAVDDSQLPKDRFSAERLKGVDSTLKIQPAELGDSAVYLCASSLDGRGHNEQFFGPGTRLTVL.

This clone has only one observation. This chain joins TRBV7-9 and TRBJ1-1, with TRBD1 as a possible D gene (6 bases). Germline V lookup: CDR1 SEHNR, CDR2 FQNEAQ (reference sequence). There are 12 residues in the CDR3. V lost 5 bases, J lost 12 bases, and 16 bases lay in between. CDR3 sequence reads: CASSPDSVSTFF. CDR3 nucleotides: TGTGCCAGCAGCCCGGACAGTGTGTCTACTTTCTTT.

The chain joins TRBV3-1 (or the pseudogene TRBV3-2) to TRBJ1-6; D is possibly TRBD1 (5 bases). Germline assignment: CDR1 LGHDT and CDR2 YNNKEL (reference sequence). The CDR3 is 14 residues long. V lost 6 bases to trimming and J lost 9 bases, with 15 bases between them. In DNA, the CDR3 is TGTGCCAGCAGTCCGGGACTCCAGGCTTCACCCCTCCACTTT. As protein: CASSPGLQASPLHF.

The V gene is TRBV4-2, the J gene TRBJ1-4; maybe TRBD1 (5 bases). The CDR3 extends over 17 amino acids. The V end was cut by 3 bases, the J end by 7 bases, with 21 bases between. Germline V gene lookup returns CDR1 LGHNA and CDR2 YNFKEQ. The CDR3 spells CASSHIPGGTVAEKLFF. As DNA, the CDR3 is TGTGCCAGCAGCCATATCCCAGGAGGGACGGTTGCTGAAAAACTGTTTTTT.

The J gene is TRBJ2-1, the V gene TRBV11-3, with 7 bases matching TRBD2. J was trimmed by 10 bases and V by 5 bases; bases with no gene match: 8. Germline V gene data show CDR1 as SGHNT and CDR2 as YENEEA. The length of the CDR3 is 13 residues. The CDR3 region has the DNA TGTGCCAGCAGCCTAGCGGCGACTCAAGAGCAGTTCTTC. Protein product: CASSLAATQEQFF.

This rearrangement joins TRBV6-5 to TRBJ1-1; D remains unclear. This CDR3 contains 14 residues. Germline V gives CDR1 MNHEY, CDR2 SVGAGI. The V gene lost 6 bases and the J gene lost 0 bases, with 11 bases spanning the gap. In DNA form, the CDR3 reads TGTGCCAGCAGCATGAGAACAGTGAACACTGAAGCTTTCTTT. It codes for CASSMRTVNTEAFF.

The chain is built from TRBV3-1 (or the pseudogene TRBV3-2) and TRBJ2-5; D ambiguous. The CDR3 is made up of 13 amino acids. Germline V lookup: CDR1 LGHDT, CDR2 YNNKEL (reference sequence). Trimming removed 4 bases from V and 4 bases from J, with 10 bases in between. The CDR3 protein is CASSLGYGETQYF. CDR3 bases: TGTGCCAGCAGCCTCGGGTATGGAGAGACCCAGTACTTC.

The chain has TRBV18 and TRBJ1-5; D ambiguous. This CDR3 contains 15 residues. V gave up 2 bases and J gave up 2 bases, with 10 bases separating them. Germline values: CDR1 KGHSH, CDR2 LQKENI. This CDR3 is CASSPSLAGNQPQHF. The CDR3 coding sequence is TGTGCCAGCTCACCATCACTAGCGGGCAATCAGCCCCAGCATTTT.

DNA for the CDR3: TGTGCTAGTGGTTTGGATGACAGGGTTGTGGGCTACACCTTC. Its protein is CASGLDDRVVGYTF. The V call is TRBV12-5, the J call TRBJ1-2, with 7 bases aligning to TRBD1. Germline assignment: CDR1 LGHNT and CDR2 FRNRAP. Unmatched junction bases numbered 7, after V lost 1 base and J lost 8 bases. This CDR3 is built from 14 residues.

V is TRBV19 and J is TRBJ2-2, with D maybe TRBD2 (6 bases). Trimming took off 7 bases at V and 4 bases at J, with 16 bases between the two ends. The CDR3 spans 15 residues. CDR1 is LNHDA and CDR2 is SQIVND in the germline V gene (reference sequence). The CDR3 is CASNPGGAATGELFF. The DNA of the CDR3 is TGTGCCAGTAACCCCGGCGGGGCGGCCACCGGGGAGCTGTTTTTT. The full variable domain, with the rest looked up from reference TRBV19 and TRBJ2-2, is DGGITQSPKYLFRKEGQNVTLSCEQNLNHDAMYWYRQDPGQGLRLIYYSQIVNDFQKGDIAEGYSVSREKKESFPLTVTSAQKNPTAFYLCASNPGGAATGELFFGEGSRLTVL.

The gene calls are TRBV3-1 (or the pseudogene TRBV3-2) and TRBJ2-3; 15 nucleotides align to TRBD2. Trimming removed 2 bases from V and 1 base from J; junction bases left unmatched: 1. Germline assignment: CDR1 LGHDT and CDR2 YNNKEL (reference sequence). This CDR3 is built from 17 residues. This CDR3 is CASSQRTSGGGTDTQYF. The DNA for the CDR3 is TGTGCCAGCAGCCAACGGACTAGCGGGGGGGGCACAGATACGCAGTATTTT.

The chain recombines TRBV5-1 with TRBJ1-1; D is perhaps TRBD1 (5 bases). CDR1 and CDR2 from the germline V gene are SGHRS and YFSETQ. V was cut by 0 bases and J by 3 bases, with 9 bases left in between. The CDR3 extends over 14 amino acids. DNA of the CDR3: TGCGCCAGCAGCTTGGCTCCGACAGACACTGAAGCTTTCTTT. The encoded protein is CASSLAPTDTEAFF.